This entry is about one TCR beta chain. Antigen specificity is unknown. The entry originates in a study of T cell responses to AZD1222 COVID-19 vaccine. General observations from the study: Clonal diversity was possibly underestimated, and the donors were mostly white British, with more females.

Profiled with immunoSEQ multiplex PCR; TCRdb holds only in-frame clones, not every one. The table has 130,000 to 150,000 clones, 88% seen once. This CDR3 contains 16 residues. Germline trimming cut 0 bases from V and 6 bases from J; bases unmatched to any gene: 10. Germline V gives CDR1 MNHEY, CDR2 SVGAGI. The sample here was peripheral blood, taken on day 0 of MenACWY control vaccination. The receptor's source is an adult in good health. The chain couples TRBV6-5 to TRBJ2-7; 8 positions match TRBD1. CDR3 sequence reads: CASSYSPGGSRLEQYF. CDR3 coding DNA: TGTGCCAGCAGTTACTCCCCAGGGGGCAGTAGGCTCGAGCAGTACTTC.